The next 27 T cell receptor beta chains were all read from a single sample in a study of shared clonotypes between healthy human individuals. Measured with immunoSEQ multiplex PCR; TCRdb has only the in-frame clones, and not every one. Here the sample spans around 330,000 clones, roughly 70% being singletons. Material for sequencing was memory CD4+ T cells sorted from blood. Subset of the sample: CD45RA-negative fraction. These receptors originate from a man aged 25-45 years in good health.

This clone showed up just a few times. V gene TRBV10-3 combines with J gene TRBJ1-6; unclear D gene. The CDR3 runs 16 residues. Germline V CDR1 and CDR2: ENHRY, SYGVKD. Trimming stripped 3 bases from V and 6 bases from J, with 15 bases between. This chain's CDR3 is CAISEVKGSGNSPLHF. For the CDR3, the DNA is TGTGCCATCAGTGAAGTTAAGGGATCGGGTAATTCACCCCTCCACTTT.

The V call is TRBV14, the J call TRBJ2-1; 9 nucleotides match TRBD2. This CDR3 is built from 13 residues. V dropped 5 bases and J dropped 9; count of bases not matched to a gene: 5. CDR1 is SGHDN and CDR2 is FVKESK in the germline V gene. CDR3 sequence reads: CASSGASGIEQFF. CDR3 sequence (DNA): TGTGCCAGCAGCGGTGCTAGCGGGATTGAGCAGTTCTTC.

The rearrangement joins TRBV28 to TRBJ1-2; the D is unclear. V lost 5 bases and J 4 bases, leaving 14 bases between the germline ends. Germline CDR1 MDHEN, CDR2 SYDVKM. CDR3 length: 14 amino acids. The CDR3 reads CASSQYILSYGYTF. CDR3 nucleotides: TGTGCCAGCAGTCAATACATTCTCTCCTATGGCTACACCTTC.

The CDR3 region has the DNA TGTGCCATCAGTGACCTGGCGGGTGGCCCTGGAGATGAGCAGTTCTTC. It codes for CAISDLAGGPGDEQFF. This rearrangement joins TRBV10-3 to TRBJ2-1; possibly TRBD2 for D (5 bases). The CDR3 is 16 residues long. Trimming shortened V by 3 bases and J by 8 bases, and 20 bases separated the two germline ends. Per the germline V gene, CDR1 is ENHRY and CDR2 is SYGVKD.

The chain joins TRBV28 to TRBJ2-5; possible D gene TRBD2, 5 bases. V was clipped by 6 bases and J by 0 bases, with 5 bases between them. The CDR3 spans 12 residues. Germline V gene lookup returns CDR1 MDHEN and CDR2 SYDVKM. CDR3 in amino acids: CASSGDQETQYF. As DNA, the CDR3 is TGTGCCAGCAGCGGGGACCAAGAGACCCAGTACTTC. The complete variable domain, with remaining parts taken from reference TRBV28 and TRBJ2-5, reads DVKVTQSSRYLVKRTGEKVFLECVQDMDHENMFWYRQDPGLGLRLIYFSYDVKMKEKGDIPEGYSVSREKKERFSLILESASTNQTSMYLCASSGDQETQYFGPGTRLLVL.

On this clone itself: Different DNA sequences within this sample yield the same CDR3. The chain recombines TRBV7-2 with TRBJ1-1; weak D call: TRBD1 (5 bases). Germline loops: CDR1 SGHTA, CDR2 FQGNSA. The V gene lost 1 base and the J gene lost 4 bases, with 10 bases spanning the gap. The CDR3 runs 14 residues. The CDR3, as DNA: TGTGCCAGCAGCTTAGGATGGGGGGGCACTGAAGCTTTCTTT. This translates into CASSLGWGGTEAFF.

The chain joins TRBV7-9 to TRBJ2-1; 7 bases match TRBD1. This CDR3 is built from 15 residues. The V gene's germline CDR1 is SEHNR and CDR2 FQNEAQ (reference sequence). After removal of 3 bases from V and 5 bases from J, the junction contained 7 bases not matched to a gene. The CDR3 DNA reads as TGTGCCAGCAGCTTGCCGGGACAGCTAGACAATGAGCAGTTCTTC. This sequence encodes CASSLPGQLDNEQFF.

The chain links TRBV2 to TRBJ2-5; the match to TRBD1 covers 8 bases. The CDR3 is 14 amino acids. The trim removed 6 bases at V and 2 bases at J, leaving 5 bases unmatched. CDR1 and CDR2 (germline): SNHLY, FYNNEI. CDR3 residues: CASSKDRVQETQYF. The DNA for the CDR3 is TGTGCCAGCAGCAAGGACAGGGTTCAAGAGACCCAGTACTTC.

CDR3 loop: CATSRVLAAQYEQYF. The DNA of the CDR3 is TGTGCCACCAGCAGAGTACTAGCGGCACAATACGAGCAGTACTTC. This chain links TRBV15 with TRBJ2-7; 8 bases agree with TRBD2. J lost 4 bases, V lost 1 base, and 6 bases had no gene match. Germline values: CDR1 LNHNV, CDR2 YYDKDF (reference sequence). There are 15 residues in the CDR3.

The chain has TRBV5-4 and TRBJ1-1; no reliable D call. CDR1 is SGHNT, CDR2 YYREEE, per germline (reference sequence). The CDR3 spans 12 residues. Trimming shortened V by 9 bases and J by 0 bases, and 9 bases separated the two germline ends. This chain's CDR3 is CATKTVNTEAFF. The CDR3 DNA reads TGTGCCACCAAGACTGTGAACACTGAAGCTTTCTTT.

This clone showed up many times. The chain joins TRBV11-3 to TRBJ1-5; possible D gene TRBD1, 6 bases. Germline V gene sequence: CDR1 SGHNT, CDR2 YENEEA. CDR3 length: 15 residues. The ends were cut back, 1 base at V and 6 bases at J, with 13 bases in the middle. For the CDR3, the DNA is TGTGCCAGCAGCTTAGGAGTTACAGGGTTTCAGCCCCAGCATTTT. Translated, it gives CASSLGVTGFQPQHF.

The gene calls are TRBV6-5 and TRBJ2-2, with D tentatively TRBD1 (6 bases). Trimming shortened V by 4 bases and J by 7 bases, and 13 bases separated the two germline ends. Germline lookup yields CDR1 MNHEY and CDR2 SVGAGI. This CDR3 comprises 14 residues. CDR3 sequence reads: CASSFNRDGGELFF. The CDR3 region has the DNA TGTGCCAGCAGTTTTAACAGGGATGGCGGGGAGCTGTTTTTT.

The chain links TRBV5-1 to TRBJ1-2; D is unresolved. Germline loops: CDR1 SGHRS, CDR2 YFSETQ. The CDR3 runs to 14 residues. V was trimmed by 4 bases and J by 2 bases, leaving 12 bases between them. CDR3 amino acids: CASSPERANYGYTF. CDR3 in DNA: TGCGCCAGCAGCCCTGAACGGGCGAACTATGGCTACACCTTC.

V gene TRBV2 combines with J gene TRBJ1-5, with 8 bases aligning to TRBD1. J was trimmed by 5 bases and V by 4 bases; bases with no gene match: 7. From germline, CDR1 is SNHLY and CDR2 FYNNEI. This CDR3 comprises 15 residues. The CDR3 region has the DNA TGTGCCAGCAGTGGGGCAGGGGGCGCAGATCAGCCCCAGCATTTT. Protein product: CASSGAGGADQPQHF. Together with reference TRBV2 and TRBJ1-5, the CDR3 gives the full variable domain: EPEVTQTPSHQVTQMGQEVILRCVPISNHLYFYWYRQILGQKVEFLVSFYNNEISEKSEIFDDQFSVERPDGSNFTLKIRSTKLEDSAMYFCASSGAGGADQPQHFGDGTRLSIL.

V gene TRBV6-6 combines with J gene TRBJ2-5; D is possibly TRBD2 (6 bases). Germline CDR1 and CDR2: MNHNY and SVGAGI (reference sequence). The CDR3 runs to 16 residues. The germline V and J ends were trimmed by 5 bases and 2 bases, with 18 bases remaining between them. The CDR3 reads CASSGGDLGPQETQYF. The CDR3 nucleotides are TGTGCCAGCAGTGGCGGGGATCTCGGGCCACAAGAGACCCAGTACTTC.

There are a few counts of this clone. The chain links TRBV6-1 to TRBJ1-4, with D perhaps TRBD1 (5 bases). There are 13 residues in the CDR3. CDR1 MNHNS and CDR2 SASEGT come from the germline V gene. V lost 6 bases and J lost 4, with 9 bases in between. CDR3 sequence reads: CASRDGHNEKLFF. In DNA form, the CDR3 reads TGTGCCAGCAGGGACGGACATAATGAAAAACTGTTTTTT.

The chain uses TRBV7-9 and TRBJ2-1; TRBD2 aligns across 12 bases. Germline CDR1 is SEHNR and CDR2 is FQNEAQ (reference sequence). J lost 9 bases, V lost 2 bases, and 5 bases had no gene match. CDR3 length equals 15 residues. The CDR3 bases are TGTGCCAGCAGCTTACGACTAGCGGGAGTAACTGAGCAGTTCTTC. Encoded protein: CASSLRLAGVTEQFF.

The CDR3 loop is CATRTTGGTEAFF. CDR3 sequence (DNA): TGTGCCACCCGAACGACAGGGGGTACTGAAGCTTTCTTT. The genes are TRBV18 and TRBJ1-1; 9 positions agree with TRBD1. Germline V lookup: CDR1 KGHSH, CDR2 LQKENI. J lost 5 bases, V lost 10 bases, and 8 bases had no gene match. This CDR3 has 13 amino acids.

The chain links TRBV7-2 to TRBJ2-3; D uncertain. Germline CDR1 SGHTA, CDR2 FQGNSA. This CDR3 contains 15 residues. Trimming left V 4 bases short and J 2 bases short, with 13 bases between. CDR3 bases: TGTGCCAGCAGCTCCTTAGGAATTGCCACAGATACGCAGTATTTT. Protein product: CASSSLGIATDTQYF.

V is TRBV5-4 and J is TRBJ2-1, with a possible D match to TRBD2 (6 bases). This CDR3 is 14 amino acids long. From germline, CDR1 is SGHNT and CDR2 YYREEE (reference sequence). Trimming shortened V by 0 bases and J by 9 bases, and 13 bases separated the two germline ends. The CDR3, as DNA: TGTGCCAGCAGCTTGGATCGGGGGATGGGTGAGCAGTTCTTC. Translation gives CASSLDRGMGEQFF.

The chain couples TRBV7-9 to TRBJ1-1; 8 bases are shared with TRBD1. Germline CDR1 and CDR2: SEHNR and FQNEAQ (reference sequence). V was clipped by 4 bases and J by 0 bases; unmatched bases: 10. The CDR3 loop spans 17 amino acids. This chain's CDR3 is CASSSLRDRQVNTEAFF. The CDR3 nucleotides read TGTGCCAGCAGCTCCTTACGGGACAGGCAAGTGAACACTGAAGCTTTCTTT.

This clone appeared a few times. The V and J genes are TRBV5-1 and TRBJ1-1; D may be TRBD1 (5 bases). This CDR3 is 16 amino acids long. V lost 0 bases and J lost 3, with 15 bases in between. Per germline, CDR1 SGHRS and CDR2 YFSETQ. The CDR3 DNA reads as TGCGCCAGCAGCTTGGAGGGAAGCAGGGTTTACACTGAAGCTTTCTTT. Translation: CASSLEGSRVYTEAFF.

CDR3 nucleotide sequence: TGTGCCAGCACCCCACGGACCCCAGCTGAAGCTTTCTTT. Its protein is CASTPRTPAEAFF. The gene calls are TRBV7-9 and TRBJ1-1; D is uncertain. Trimming removed 7 bases from V and 6 bases from J, with 15 bases in between. The CDR3 runs to 13 residues. Looked up from germline, CDR1 is SEHNR and CDR2 is FQNEAQ (reference sequence).

The rearrangement uses TRBV28 and TRBJ1-1, with TRBD1 matching over 7 bases. This CDR3 region has 13 residues. The germline V gene has CDR1 MDHEN and CDR2 SYDVKM. V trimming: 10 bases; J trimming: 1 base; junction bases outside the gene matches: 6. The CDR3 DNA sequence: TGTGCCACCGAGGACAGGAGGAACACTGAAGCTTTCTTT. The encoded protein is CATEDRRNTEAFF.

The J gene is TRBJ1-3, the V gene TRBV10-3; D not resolved. Trimming removed 5 bases from V and 4 bases from J, with 15 bases in between. This CDR3 spans 15 amino acids. Germline V CDR1 and CDR2: ENHRY, SYGVKD. Here the CDR3 reads CAISSTVASGNTIYF. DNA for the CDR3: TGTGCCATCAGTTCCACAGTGGCAAGCGGAAACACCATATATTTT.

This clone was detected once. The V and J genes are TRBV10-2 and TRBJ2-7; TRBD1 might be the D (5 bases). The CDR3 length is 14 residues. Trimming left V 6 bases short and J 2 bases short, with 14 bases between. CDR1 is WSHSY and CDR2 is SAAADI in the germline V gene. CDR3 sequence: CASRADSIAYEQYF. DNA of the CDR3: TGCGCCAGCAGGGCCGACAGTATCGCCTACGAGCAGTACTTC.

This rearrangement joins TRBV6-1 to TRBJ1-2; 7 bases map to TRBD1. The CDR3 covers 14 residues. V dropped 7 bases and J dropped 7; count of bases not matched to a gene: 12. Germline assignment: CDR1 MNHNS and CDR2 SASEGT. The DNA for the CDR3 is TGTGCCAGCACCCGATCCACAGGGGTGCTTGGCTACACCTTC. Protein product: CASTRSTGVLGYTF.